Included here is one T cell receptor beta chain sequence, with context. Its antigen is still unknown. With 4 bases clipped from V and 4 bases from J, the junction kept 7 bases outside the gene matches. Per germline, CDR1 SGHNT and CDR2 YYREEE (reference sequence). The CDR3 is 15 amino acids. This specimen belongs to a study of T cell responses to AZD1222 COVID-19 vaccine. Background on the study: Combined were second doses at about 4 or about 12 weeks. Study-level results: Samples come after the peak T cell response, not at day 14. Only six people who got AZD1222 tested seropositive at baseline. White British ancestry dominated among donors, who included more females, and clonal diversity was possibly underestimated.

This table comes from immunoSEQ multiplex PCR, and its TCRdb copy is limited to in-frame clones, with some not included. Seen here are around 92,000 clones, around 90% observed once, and the top ten hold about a fifth. Sample: peripheral blood, taken on day 0 of AZD1222 vaccination. V gene TRBV5-4 combines with J gene TRBJ1-2; 10 positions agree with TRBD1. The TCR sequence derives from an adult in good health. CDR3 in DNA: TGTGCCAGCAGCCCCCCCGGGGACAGGGGCTATGGCTACACCTTC. Protein: CASSPPGDRGYGYTF.